This T cell receptor beta chain was captured by sequencing in a study of T cells in Graves' hyperthyroidism and ophthalmopathy. Using RNA transcripts as the source, TCR beta CDR3 regions were amplified. The TCR CDR3 first-round RT-PCR relied on the HTBI primer set. MiXCR, applied by TCRdb to the multiplex PCR reads, yields one record per CDR3 protein. The sample has about 700,000 distinct CDR3 sequences, about 14% seen once; the top ten hold about 9.4%. Details on this clonotype: Relative to the germline gene, one junction end is altered; a read error may explain this.

The CDR3 is made up of 16 amino acids. The V gene's germline CDR1 is KGHSH and CDR2 LQKENI. The specimen was blood. The chain recombines TRBV18 with TRBJ2-7, with D possibly matching TRBD1 (6 bases). The assigned J gene may be wrong: the sequence end matches TRBJ2-1 better. The origin of this receptor is a woman between 18 and 30 years old with Graves' hyperthyroidism. The CDR3 loop reads CASTPVAGASSYEQFF. The CDR3 DNA reads as TGTGCCAGCACACCAGTCGCAGGGGCGAGCTCCTACGAGCAGTTCTTC.